This T cell receptor (beta chain) is drawn from a study of shared clonotypes between healthy human individuals. General study findings and limits: Sampling covered nothing but blood. Tissue TCR repertoires likely differ from those found in blood. As a rule, naive subsets had a larger estimated richness than memory subsets.

Using immunoSEQ multiplex PCR, the repertoire was profiled, and TCRdb retains in-frame clones only, with some absent. The table has 2,100,000 or so clones, almost 96% seen once; the top ten hold 0.1% to 0.15%. This clone was seen a single time. The antigen is undetermined. The germline V gene has CDR1 LNHDA and CDR2 SQIVND (reference sequence). There are 14 residues in the CDR3. Trimming took off 5 bases at V and 5 bases at J, with 15 bases between the two ends. Sample: naive CD4+ T cells sorted from blood. Stated subset: CD45RA+ positively selected. This TCR was sampled from a man between 18 and 29 years old in good health. The chain couples TRBV19 to TRBJ1-2; D gene unclear. CDR3 residues: CASSERRRSYGYTF. CDR3 bases: TGTGCCAGTAGTGAGCGGCGCCGGTCTTATGGCTACACCTTC.